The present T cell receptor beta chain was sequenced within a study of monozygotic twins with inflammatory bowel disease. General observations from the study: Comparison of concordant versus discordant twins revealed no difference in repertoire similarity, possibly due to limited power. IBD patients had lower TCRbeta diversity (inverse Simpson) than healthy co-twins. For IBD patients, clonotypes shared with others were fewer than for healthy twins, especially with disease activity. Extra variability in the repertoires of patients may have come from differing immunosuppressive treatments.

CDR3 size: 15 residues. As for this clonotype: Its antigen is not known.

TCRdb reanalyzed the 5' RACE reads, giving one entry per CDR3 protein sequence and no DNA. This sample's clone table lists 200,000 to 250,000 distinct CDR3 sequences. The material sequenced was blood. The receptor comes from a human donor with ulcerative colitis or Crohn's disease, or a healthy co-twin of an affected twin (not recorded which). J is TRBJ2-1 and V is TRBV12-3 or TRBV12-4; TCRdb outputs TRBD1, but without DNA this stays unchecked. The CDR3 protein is CASSLGQAGINEQFF.